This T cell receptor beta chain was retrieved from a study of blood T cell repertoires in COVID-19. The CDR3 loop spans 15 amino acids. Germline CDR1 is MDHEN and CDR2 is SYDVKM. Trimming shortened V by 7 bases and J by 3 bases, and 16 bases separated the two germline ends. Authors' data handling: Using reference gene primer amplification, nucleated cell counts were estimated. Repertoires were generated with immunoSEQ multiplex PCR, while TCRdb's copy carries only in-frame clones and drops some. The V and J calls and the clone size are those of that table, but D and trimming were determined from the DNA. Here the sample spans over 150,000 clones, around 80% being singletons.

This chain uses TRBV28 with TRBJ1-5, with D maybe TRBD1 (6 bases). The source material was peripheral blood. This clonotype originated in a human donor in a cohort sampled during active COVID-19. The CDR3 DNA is TGTGCCAGCAAAACCGGACAGTTCCTCAATCAGCCCCAGCATTTT. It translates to CASKTGQFLNQPQHF.